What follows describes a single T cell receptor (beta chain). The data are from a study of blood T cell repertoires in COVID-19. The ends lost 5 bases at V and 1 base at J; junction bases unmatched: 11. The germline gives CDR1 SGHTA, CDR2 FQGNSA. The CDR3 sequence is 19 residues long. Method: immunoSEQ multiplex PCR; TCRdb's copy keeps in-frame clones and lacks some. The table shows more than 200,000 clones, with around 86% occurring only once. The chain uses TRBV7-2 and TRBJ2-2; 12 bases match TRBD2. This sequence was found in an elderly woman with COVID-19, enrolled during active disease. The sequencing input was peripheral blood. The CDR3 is CASSPLNLAGGMNTGELFF. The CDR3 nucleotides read TGTGCCAGCAGCCCCCTCAACCTAGCGGGGGGGATGAACACCGGGGAGCTGTTTTTT.